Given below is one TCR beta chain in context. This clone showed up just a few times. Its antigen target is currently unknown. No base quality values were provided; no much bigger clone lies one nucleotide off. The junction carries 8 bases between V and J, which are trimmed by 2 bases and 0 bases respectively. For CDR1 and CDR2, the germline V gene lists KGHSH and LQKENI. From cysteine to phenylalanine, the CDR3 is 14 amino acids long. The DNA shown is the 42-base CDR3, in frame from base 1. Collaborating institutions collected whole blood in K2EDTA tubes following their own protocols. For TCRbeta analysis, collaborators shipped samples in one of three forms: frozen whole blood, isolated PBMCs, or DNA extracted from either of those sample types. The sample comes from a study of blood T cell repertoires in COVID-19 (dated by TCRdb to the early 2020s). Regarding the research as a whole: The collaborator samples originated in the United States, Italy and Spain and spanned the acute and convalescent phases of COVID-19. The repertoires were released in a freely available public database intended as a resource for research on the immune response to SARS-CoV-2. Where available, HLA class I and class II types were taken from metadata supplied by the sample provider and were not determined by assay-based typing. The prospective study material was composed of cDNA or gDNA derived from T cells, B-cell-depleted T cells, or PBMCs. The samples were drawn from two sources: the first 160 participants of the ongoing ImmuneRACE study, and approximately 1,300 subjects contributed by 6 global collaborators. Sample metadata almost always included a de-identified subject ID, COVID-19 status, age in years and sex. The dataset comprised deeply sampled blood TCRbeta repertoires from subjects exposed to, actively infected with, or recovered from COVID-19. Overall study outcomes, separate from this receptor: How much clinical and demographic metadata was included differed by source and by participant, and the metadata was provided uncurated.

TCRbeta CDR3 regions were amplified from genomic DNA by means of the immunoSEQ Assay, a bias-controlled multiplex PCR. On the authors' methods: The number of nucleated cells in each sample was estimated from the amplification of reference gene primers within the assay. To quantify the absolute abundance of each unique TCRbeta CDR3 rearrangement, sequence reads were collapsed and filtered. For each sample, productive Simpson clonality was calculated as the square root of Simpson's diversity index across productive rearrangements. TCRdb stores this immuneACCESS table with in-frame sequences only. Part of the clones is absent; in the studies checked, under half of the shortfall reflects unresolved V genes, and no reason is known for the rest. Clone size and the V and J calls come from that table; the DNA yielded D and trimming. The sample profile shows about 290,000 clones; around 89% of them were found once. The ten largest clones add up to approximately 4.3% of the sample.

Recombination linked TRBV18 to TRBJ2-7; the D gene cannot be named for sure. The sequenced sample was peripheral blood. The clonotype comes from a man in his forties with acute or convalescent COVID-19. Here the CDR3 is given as CASSPNSFSYEQYF. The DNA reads TGTGCCAGCTCACCAAACAGTTTCTCCTACGAGCAGTACTTC.